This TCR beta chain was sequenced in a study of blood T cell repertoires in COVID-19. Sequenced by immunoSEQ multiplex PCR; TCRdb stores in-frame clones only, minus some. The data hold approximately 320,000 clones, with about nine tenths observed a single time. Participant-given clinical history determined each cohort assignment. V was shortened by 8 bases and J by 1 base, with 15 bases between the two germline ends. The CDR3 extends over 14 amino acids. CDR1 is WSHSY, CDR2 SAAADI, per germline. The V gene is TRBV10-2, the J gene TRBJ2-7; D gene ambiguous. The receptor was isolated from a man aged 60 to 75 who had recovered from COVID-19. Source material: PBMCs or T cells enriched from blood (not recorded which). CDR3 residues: CASGRTIASYEQYF. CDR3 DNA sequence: TGCGCCAGCGGAAGAACAATAGCTTCCTACGAGCAGTACTTC.